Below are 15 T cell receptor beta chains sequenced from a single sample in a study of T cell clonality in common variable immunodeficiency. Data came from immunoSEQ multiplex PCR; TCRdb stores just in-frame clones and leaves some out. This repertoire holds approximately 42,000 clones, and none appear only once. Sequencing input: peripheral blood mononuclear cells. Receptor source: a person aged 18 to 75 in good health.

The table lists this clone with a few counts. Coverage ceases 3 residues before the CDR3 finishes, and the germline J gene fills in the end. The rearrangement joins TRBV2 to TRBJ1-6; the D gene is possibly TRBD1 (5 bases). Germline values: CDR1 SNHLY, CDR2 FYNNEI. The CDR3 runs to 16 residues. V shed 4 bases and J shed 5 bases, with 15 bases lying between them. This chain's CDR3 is CASSVRRAEDNSPLHF. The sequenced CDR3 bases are TGTGCCAGCAGTGTACGCAGGGCAGAAGATAATTCACCC.

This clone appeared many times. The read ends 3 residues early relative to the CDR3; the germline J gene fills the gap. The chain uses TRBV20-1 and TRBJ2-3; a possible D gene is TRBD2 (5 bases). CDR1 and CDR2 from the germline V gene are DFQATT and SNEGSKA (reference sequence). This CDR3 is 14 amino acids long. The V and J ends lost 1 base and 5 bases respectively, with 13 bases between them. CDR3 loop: CSARALPGLDTQYF. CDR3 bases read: TGCAGTGCTAGAGCCCTCCCGGGGTTAGATACG.

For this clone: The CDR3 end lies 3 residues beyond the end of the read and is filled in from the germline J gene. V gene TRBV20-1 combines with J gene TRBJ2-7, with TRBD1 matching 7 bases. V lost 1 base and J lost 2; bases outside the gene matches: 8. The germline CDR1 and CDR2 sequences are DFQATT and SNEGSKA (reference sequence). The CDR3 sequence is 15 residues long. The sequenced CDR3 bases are TGCAGTGCTAGAGGCGCAGGGGGAGACACCTACGAG. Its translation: CSARGAGGDTYE. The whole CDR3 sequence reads CSARGAGGDTYEQYF.

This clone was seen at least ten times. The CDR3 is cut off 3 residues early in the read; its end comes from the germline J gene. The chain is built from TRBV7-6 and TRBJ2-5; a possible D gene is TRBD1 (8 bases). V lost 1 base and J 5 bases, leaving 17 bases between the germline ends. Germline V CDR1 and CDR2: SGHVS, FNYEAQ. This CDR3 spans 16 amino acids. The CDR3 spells CASSLGVNRGGETQYF. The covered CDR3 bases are TGTGCCAGCAGCTTAGGTGTGAACAGGGGGGGGGAGACC.

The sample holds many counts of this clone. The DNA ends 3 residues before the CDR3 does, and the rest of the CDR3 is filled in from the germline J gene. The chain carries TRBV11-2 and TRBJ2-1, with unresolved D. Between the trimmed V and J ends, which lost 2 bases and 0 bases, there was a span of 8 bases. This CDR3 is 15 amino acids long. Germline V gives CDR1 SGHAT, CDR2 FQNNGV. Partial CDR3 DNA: TGTGCCAGCAGCTTAAGGGCGAGCTCCTACAATGAG. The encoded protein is CASSLRASSYNE. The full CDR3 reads CASSLRASSYNEQFF. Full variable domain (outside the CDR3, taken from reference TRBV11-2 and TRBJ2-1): EAGVAQSPRYKIIEKRQSVAFWCNPISGHATLYWYQQILGQGPKLLIQFQNNGVVDDSQLPKDRFSAERLKGVDSTLKIQPAKLEDSAVYLCASSLRASSYNEQFFGPGTRLTVL.

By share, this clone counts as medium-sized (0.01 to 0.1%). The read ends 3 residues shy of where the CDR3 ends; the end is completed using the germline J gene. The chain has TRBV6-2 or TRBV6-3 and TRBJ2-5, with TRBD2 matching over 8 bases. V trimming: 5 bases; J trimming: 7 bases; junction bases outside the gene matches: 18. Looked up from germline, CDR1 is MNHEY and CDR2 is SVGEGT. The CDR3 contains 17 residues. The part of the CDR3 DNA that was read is TGTGCCAGCAGTAGCCCGACGGGAGGCACTCGGGGGGGGACC. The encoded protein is CASSSPTGGTRGGT. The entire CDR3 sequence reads CASSSPTGGTRGGTQYF.

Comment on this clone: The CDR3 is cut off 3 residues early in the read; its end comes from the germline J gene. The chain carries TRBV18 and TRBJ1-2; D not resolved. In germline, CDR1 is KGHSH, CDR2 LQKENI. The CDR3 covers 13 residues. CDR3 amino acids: CASSPRTSGDYTF. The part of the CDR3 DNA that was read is TGTGCCAGCTCACCAAGGACCTCCGGGGAC.

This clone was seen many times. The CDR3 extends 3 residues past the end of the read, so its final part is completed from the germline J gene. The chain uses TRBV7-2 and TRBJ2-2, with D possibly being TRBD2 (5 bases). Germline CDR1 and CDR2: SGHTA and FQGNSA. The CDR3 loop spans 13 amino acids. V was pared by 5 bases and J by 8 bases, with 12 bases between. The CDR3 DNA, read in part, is TGTGCCAGCAGCCCACAGAGGAGGGGGGAG. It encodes CASSPQRRGE. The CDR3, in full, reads CASSPQRRGELFF.

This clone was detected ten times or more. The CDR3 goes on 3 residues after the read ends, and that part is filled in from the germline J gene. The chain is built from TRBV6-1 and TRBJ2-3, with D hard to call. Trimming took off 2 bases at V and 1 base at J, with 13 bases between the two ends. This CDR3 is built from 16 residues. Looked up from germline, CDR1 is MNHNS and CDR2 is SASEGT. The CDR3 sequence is CASSESQGFGTDTQYF. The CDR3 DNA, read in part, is TGTGCCAGCAGTGAAAGCCAAGGGTTTGGCACAGATACG.

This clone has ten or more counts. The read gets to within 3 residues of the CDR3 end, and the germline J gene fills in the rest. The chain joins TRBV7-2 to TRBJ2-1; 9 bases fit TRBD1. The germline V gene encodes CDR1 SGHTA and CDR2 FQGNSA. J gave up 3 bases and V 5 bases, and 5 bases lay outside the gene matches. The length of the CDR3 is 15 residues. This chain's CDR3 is CASSPGTGRYNEQFF. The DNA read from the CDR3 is TGTGCCAGCAGCCCCGGGACAGGGCGCTACAATGAG.

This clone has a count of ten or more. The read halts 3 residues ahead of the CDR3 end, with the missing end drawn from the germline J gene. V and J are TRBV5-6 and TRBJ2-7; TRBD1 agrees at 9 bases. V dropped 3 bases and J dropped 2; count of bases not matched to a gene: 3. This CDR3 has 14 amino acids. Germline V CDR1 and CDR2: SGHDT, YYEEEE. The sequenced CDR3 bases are TGTGCCAGCAGCTCAGGGACAGGGCCCTACGAG. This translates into CASSSGTGPYE. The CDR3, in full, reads CASSSGTGPYEQYF.

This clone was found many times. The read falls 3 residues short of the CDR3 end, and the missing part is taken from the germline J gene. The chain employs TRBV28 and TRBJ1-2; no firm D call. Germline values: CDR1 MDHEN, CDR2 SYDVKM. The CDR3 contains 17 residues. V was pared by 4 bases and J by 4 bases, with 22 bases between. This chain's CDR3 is CASSSPAGGPFTYGYTF. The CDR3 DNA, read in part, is TGTGCCAGCAGTTCCCCGGCGGGCGGACCCTTCACCTATGGC.

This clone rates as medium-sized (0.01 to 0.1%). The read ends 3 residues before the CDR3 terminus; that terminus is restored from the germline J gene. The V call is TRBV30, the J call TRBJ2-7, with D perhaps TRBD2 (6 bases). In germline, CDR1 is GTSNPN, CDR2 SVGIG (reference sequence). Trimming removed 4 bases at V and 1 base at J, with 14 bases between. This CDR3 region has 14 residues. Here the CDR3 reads CAWKWTTLSYEQYF. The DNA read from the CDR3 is TGTGCCTGGAAATGGACTACTCTTTCCTACGAG.

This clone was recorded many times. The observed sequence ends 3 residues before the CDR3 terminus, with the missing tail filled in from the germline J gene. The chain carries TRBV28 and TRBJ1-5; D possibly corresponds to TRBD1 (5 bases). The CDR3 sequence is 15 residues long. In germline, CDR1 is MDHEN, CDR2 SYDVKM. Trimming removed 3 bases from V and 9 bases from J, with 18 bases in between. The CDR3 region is CASSLGGRAVRPQHF. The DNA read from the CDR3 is TGTGCCAGCAGTTTGGGGGGACGAGCTGTTCGGCCC.

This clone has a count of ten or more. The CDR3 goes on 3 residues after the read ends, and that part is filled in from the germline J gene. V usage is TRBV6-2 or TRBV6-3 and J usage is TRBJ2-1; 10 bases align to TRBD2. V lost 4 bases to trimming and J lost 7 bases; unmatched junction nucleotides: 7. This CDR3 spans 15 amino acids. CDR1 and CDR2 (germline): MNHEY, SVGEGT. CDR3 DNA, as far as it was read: TGTGCCAGCAGTTTAGGGCTAGCGGGAGTAAATGAG. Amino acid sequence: CASSLGLAGVNE. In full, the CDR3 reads CASSLGLAGVNEQFF.